The clone carrying this TCR beta chain was seen a handful of times. Trimming removed 6 bases from V and 4 bases from J; junction bases left unmatched: 7. The CDR3 runs 15 residues. Germline V gives CDR1 SGHAT, CDR2 FQNNGV. Sample-barcoded 5' priming and a J-beta primer mix drove a second PCR of about 7 to 12 cycles. TCRdb recomputed calls from the 5' RACE reads with MiXCR, one row per CDR3 protein. The sample includes about 930,000 distinct CDR3 sequences, 25% to 35% of them seen just once. The source of the sample is a study of blood T cells in healthy people across ages. The data also belong to a second study, concerning T cells of mothers and their children. That paper notes: Sample barcodes and 2-4 random nucleotides came from the second PCR's M1S primer.

The rearrangement uses TRBV11-2 and TRBJ2-1, with TRBD2 matching 9 bases. The specimen sequenced was blood. The receptor comes from a woman in her thirties or forties in good health. CDR3 loop: CASRGGLAPYNEQFF. The CDR3 coding sequence is TGTGCCAGCAGAGGGGGACTAGCACCTTACAATGAGCAGTTCTTC.